Listed here are 30 T cell receptor beta chains from one sample, sequenced in a study of blood T cell repertoires in COVID-19. Sequenced by immunoSEQ multiplex PCR; TCRdb stores in-frame clones only, minus some. The sample records a few hundred thousand clones, roughly 90% being singletons. The sample was PBMCs or T cells enriched from blood (not recorded which). The receptor source for this set is a middle-aged woman who had recovered from COVID-19.

This chain's CDR3 is CASSVDRDGPQHF. The CDR3 bases are TGCGCCAGCAGCGTTGACAGGGATGGGCCCCAGCATTTT. This chain connects TRBV5-1 to TRBJ1-5, with TRBD1 matching over 7 bases. The ends lost 4 bases at V and 9 bases at J; junction bases unmatched: 7. CDR3 length: 13 amino acids. Looked up from germline, CDR1 is SGHRS and CDR2 is YFSETQ.

This chain links TRBV7-9 with TRBJ2-2; D remains ambiguous. CDR3 length: 13 amino acids. The V end was cut by 0 bases, the J end by 4 bases, with 3 bases between. CDR1 and CDR2 from the germline V gene are SEHNR and FQNEAQ (reference sequence). CDR3 protein: CASSLAVTGELFF. CDR3 nucleotide sequence: TGTGCCAGCAGCTTAGCCGTCACCGGGGAGCTGTTTTTT.

The chain employs TRBV29-1 and TRBJ1-1, with D maybe TRBD1 (6 bases). Per germline, CDR1 SQVTM and CDR2 ANQGSEA. The length of the CDR3 is 16 residues. V lost 6 bases and J 0 bases, leaving 20 bases between the germline ends. CDR3 protein: CSVGDIRVRMNTEAFF. For the CDR3, the DNA is TGCAGCGTGGGGGACATCAGGGTTCGCATGAACACTGAAGCTTTCTTT.

The V gene is TRBV5-1, the J gene TRBJ2-7; 8 bases align to TRBD1. The trim removed 4 bases at V and 5 bases at J, leaving 8 bases unmatched. Germline CDR1 is SGHRS and CDR2 is YFSETQ. The CDR3 covers 14 residues. The CDR3: CASSIDRGSDEQYF. In DNA form, the CDR3 reads TGCGCCAGCAGCATCGACAGGGGTTCGGACGAGCAGTACTTC.

The gene calls are TRBV11-2 and TRBJ1-1; D is perhaps TRBD1 (6 bases). CDR1 SGHAT and CDR2 FQNNGV come from the germline V gene. The ends were cut back, 1 base at V and 0 bases at J, with 9 bases in the middle. The CDR3 contains 15 residues. The CDR3 nucleotides read TGTGCCAGCAGCTTAGTCGGACAGATGAACACTGAAGCTTTCTTT. Translating gives CASSLVGQMNTEAFF.

This clone was recorded a few times. This sequence joins TRBV19 and TRBJ1-5, with D possibly being TRBD1 (5 bases). Germline CDR1 reads LNHDA; CDR2 reads SQIVND (reference sequence). CDR3 length equals 15 residues. V lost 7 bases and J 6 bases, leaving 19 bases between the germline ends. The CDR3: CASNGLTPGGQPQHF. For the CDR3, the DNA is TGTGCCAGTAACGGTTTGACCCCGGGGGGTCAGCCCCAGCATTTT.

This clone has a handful of counts. This chain joins TRBV5-1 and TRBJ1-2; 8 nucleotides agree with TRBD1. Per germline, CDR1 SGHRS and CDR2 YFSETQ. With 7 bases clipped from V and 4 bases from J, the junction kept 15 bases outside the gene matches. CDR3 length: 16 residues. CDR3 amino acids: CASRLGATGASYGYTF. The CDR3 bases are TGCGCCAGCCGCCTGGGGGCGACAGGGGCGAGCTATGGCTACACCTTC.

This chain joins TRBV25-1 and TRBJ2-2; 12 nucleotides align to TRBD1. With 0 bases clipped from V and 6 bases from J, the junction kept 8 bases outside the gene matches. In germline, CDR1 is MGHDK, CDR2 SYGVNS. The CDR3 has 18 amino acids. This CDR3 reads CASSEYRGQGAKSGELFF. The DNA of the CDR3 is TGTGCCAGCAGTGAATACCGGGGACAGGGGGCGAAGTCCGGGGAGCTGTTTTTT.

This rearrangement joins TRBV11-2 to TRBJ1-6; D perhaps matches TRBD1 (6 bases). CDR1 and CDR2 from the germline V gene are SGHAT and FQNNGV. The CDR3 extends over 14 amino acids. V dropped 4 bases and J dropped 6 bases, with 10 bases sitting between them. The CDR3 sequence: CASSSRRGNSPLHF. The CDR3 bases are TGTGCCAGCAGCTCGCGCAGGGGTAATTCACCCCTCCACTTT.

On this clone itself: Other DNA variants within this sample encode the same CDR3. The chain links TRBV6-5 to TRBJ2-7; TRBD2 agrees at 10 bases. With 6 bases clipped from V and 2 bases from J, the junction kept 4 bases outside the gene matches. The length of the CDR3 is 14 residues. Germline assignment: CDR1 MNHEY and CDR2 SVGAGI. CDR3 residues: CASSRLAGAYEQYF. The CDR3 region has the DNA TGTGCCAGCAGCCGGCTAGCGGGAGCCTACGAGCAGTACTTC.

The V gene is TRBV30, the J gene TRBJ2-7; 9 positions agree with TRBD1. There are 13 residues in the CDR3. J gave up 4 bases and V 1 base, and 2 bases lay outside the gene matches. The germline V gene has CDR1 GTSNPN and CDR2 SVGIG (reference sequence). The CDR3 bases are TGTGCCTGGAGTGAAGACAGGGGGTACGAGCAGTACTTC. Protein: CAWSEDRGYEQYF. The complete variable domain, with remaining parts taken from reference TRBV30 and TRBJ2-7, reads SQTIHQWPATLVQPVGSPLSLECTVEGTSNPNLYWYRQAAGRGLQLLFYSVGIGQISSEVPQNLSASRPQDRQFILSSKKLLLSDSGFYLCAWSEDRGYEQYFGPGTRLTVT.

The gene calls are TRBV7-2 and TRBJ1-2; 11 nucleotides align to TRBD1. Germline V gene data show CDR1 as SGHTA and CDR2 as FQGNSA. CDR3 length: 15 amino acids. The J segment lost 4 bases and the V segment lost 6 bases, leaving 7 bases of the junction unmatched. The CDR3 reads CASRQGTGGFYGYTF. Written as DNA, the CDR3 is TGTGCCAGCAGACAAGGGACAGGGGGGTTCTATGGCTACACCTTC.

As for this clone: This CDR3 is also generated by other DNA sequences in the sample. This chain connects TRBV5-1 to TRBJ1-1; D not resolved. The CDR3 consists of 13 residues. Germline values: CDR1 SGHRS, CDR2 YFSETQ. V was trimmed by 0 bases and J by 1 base, leaving 4 bases between them. The CDR3 DNA reads TGCGCCAGCAGCTTGGGAGAGAACACTGAAGCTTTCTTT. This codes for CASSLGENTEAFF.

This chain links TRBV11-3 with TRBJ2-7; possibly TRBD1 for D (6 bases). Germline CDR1 reads SGHNT; CDR2 reads YENEEA. V was trimmed by 5 bases and J by 1 base, leaving 18 bases between them. The CDR3 runs to 16 residues. CDR3 region: CASSLRTEYSSYEQYF. The CDR3 coding sequence is TGTGCCAGCAGCCTCCGGACAGAGTACTCTTCCTACGAGCAGTACTTC.

This clone has just one count. This chain joins TRBV12-3 or TRBV12-4 and TRBJ2-7; 9 nucleotides align to TRBD1. The CDR3 is made up of 13 amino acids. V trimming: 6 bases; J trimming: 7 bases; junction bases outside the gene matches: 7. As DNA, the CDR3 is TGTGCCAGCAGCATCCGGGACAGGGTTGAGCAGTACTTC. It encodes CASSIRDRVEQYF.

CDR3 coding DNA: TGTGCAAGTCGCTTATCTAGCGGGACAGATACGCAGTATTTT. Its protein is CASRLSSGTDTQYF. J is TRBJ2-3 and V is TRBV12-2; the D segment call TRBD2 is taken from the table without a DNA check. TRBV12-2 is labeled a pseudogene. This CDR3 comprises 14 residues.

V is TRBV19 and J is TRBJ2-7; TRBD1 matches 8 bases. Germline values: CDR1 LNHDA, CDR2 SQIVND (reference sequence). V shed 5 bases and J 5 bases; nucleotides not matched to a gene: 5. CDR3 length equals 13 residues. The CDR3 loop reads CASSDQTGDEQYF. CDR3 coding DNA: TGTGCCAGTAGTGATCAGACAGGGGACGAGCAGTACTTC.

The genes are TRBV7-8 and TRBJ1-4; 7 bases match TRBD1. Germline V lookup: CDR1 SGHVS, CDR2 FQNEAQ. V shed 5 bases, J shed 7 bases, and the junction held 7 bases outside the gene matches. The CDR3 covers 14 residues. As DNA, the CDR3 is TGTGCCAGCAGCCGGGACAGATATATTGAAAAACTGTTTTTT. Protein product: CASSRDRYIEKLFF. Full variable domain (missing parts from reference TRBV7-8 and TRBJ1-4): GAGVSQSPRYKVAKRGQDVALRCDPISGHVSLFWYQQALGQGPEFLTYFQNEAQLDKSGLPSDRFFAERPEGSVSTLKIQRTQQEDSAVYLCASSRDRYIEKLFFGSGTQLSVL.

The J gene is TRBJ2-2, the V gene TRBV6-4; D might be TRBD2 (5 bases). Germline V gives CDR1 MRHNA, CDR2 SNTAGT. This CDR3 region has 15 residues. V shed 6 bases and J shed 5 bases, with 16 bases lying between them. The CDR3 coding sequence is TGTGCCAGCAGCCGATCGGGAATGGGGACCGGGGAGCTGTTTTTT. Its translation is CASSRSGMGTGELFF.

Points on this clone: Other DNA sequences within the sample encode an identical CDR3. The chain recombines TRBV9 with TRBJ1-2; 8 bases map to TRBD1. Germline V lookup: CDR1 SGDLS, CDR2 YYNGEE. Trimming at V came to 3 bases and at J to 3 bases, leaving 4 bases not matched to a gene. The CDR3 loop spans 14 amino acids. CDR3 sequence reads: CASSATGGDYGYTF. The CDR3, as DNA: TGTGCCAGCAGCGCAACAGGGGGGGACTATGGCTACACCTTC.

The V gene is TRBV7-2, the J gene TRBJ1-6; D may be TRBD1 (6 bases). Germline CDR1 and CDR2: SGHTA and FQGNSA. V shed 2 bases and J shed 5 bases, with 10 bases lying between them. The CDR3 has 15 amino acids. The CDR3 reads CASSLSGGHNSPLHF. The CDR3 region has the DNA TGTGCCAGCAGCTTAAGTGGGGGCCATAATTCACCCCTCCACTTT.

This clone is a singleton in its sample. The rearrangement joins TRBV5-1 to TRBJ2-2; 7 positions agree with TRBD2. Germline V CDR1 and CDR2: SGHRS, YFSETQ. Trimming took 5 bases from V and 3 from J; bases not matched to a gene: 16. This CDR3 comprises 18 residues. CDR3 protein: CASREAGPSRLYTGELFF. The CDR3 DNA reads as TGCGCCAGCAGGGAAGCGGGACCCTCAAGGTTATACACCGGGGAGCTGTTTTTT. The whole variable domain, remainder taken from reference TRBV5-1 and TRBJ2-2, is KAGVTQTPRYLIKTRGQQVTLSCSPISGHRSVSWYQQTPGQGLQFLFEYFSETQRNKGNFPGRFSGRQFSNSRSEMNVSTLELGDSALYLCASREAGPSRLYTGELFFGEGSRLTVL.

The chain carries TRBV5-1 and TRBJ1-1; 7 bases align to TRBD1. The V and J ends lost 5 bases and 4 bases, in that order; junction bases with no gene match: 8. CDR3 length equals 14 residues. Germline V CDR1 and CDR2: SGHRS, YFSETQ. The CDR3 coding sequence is TGCGCCAGCAGAATCGGGACAGTTCCCACTGAAGCTTTCTTT. It translates to CASRIGTVPTEAFF.

This chain joins TRBV19 and TRBJ2-7; 8 bases align to TRBD1. The ends lost 3 bases at V and 2 bases at J; junction bases unmatched: 3. The germline CDR1 and CDR2 sequences are LNHDA and SQIVND (reference sequence). The CDR3 is made up of 14 amino acids. In nucleotides, the CDR3 is TGTGCCAGTAGTATCCTACAGGGGGCCTACGAGCAGTACTTC. This gives the protein CASSILQGAYEQYF.

The chain has TRBV27 and TRBJ1-1; TRBD1 agrees at 11 bases. The CDR3 is 14 residues long. With 6 bases clipped from V and 4 bases from J, the junction kept 4 bases outside the gene matches. The germline gives CDR1 MNHEY, CDR2 SMNVEV (reference sequence). CDR3 sequence reads: CASRLGQGGTEAFF. CDR3 DNA: TGTGCCAGCAGACTGGGACAGGGGGGCACTGAAGCTTTCTTT.

This chain connects TRBV11-2 to TRBJ1-1; D is unresolved. From germline, CDR1 is SGHAT and CDR2 FQNNGV. V dropped 3 bases and J dropped 1 base, with 12 bases sitting between them. The CDR3 contains 15 residues. The CDR3: CASSFLGGRNTEAFF. CDR3 coding DNA: TGTGCCAGCAGCTTTTTGGGAGGAAGGAACACTGAAGCTTTCTTT.

The chain joins TRBV11-2 to TRBJ2-7; D might be TRBD2 (5 bases). Trimming removed 0 bases from V and 3 bases from J, with 9 bases in between. The CDR3 is 14 amino acids. Germline V CDR1 and CDR2: SGHAT, FQNNGV. CDR3 nucleotides: TGTGCCAGCAGCTTAGATTCGGCGGGCTACGAGCAGTACTTC. Translated, it gives CASSLDSAGYEQYF.

The gene calls are TRBV3-1 (or the pseudogene TRBV3-2) and TRBJ2-5; 11 nucleotides line up with TRBD1. The V and J ends lost 1 base and 5 bases, in that order; junction bases with no gene match: 9. CDR3 length equals 17 residues. Germline values: CDR1 LGHDT, CDR2 YNNKEL (reference sequence). CDR3 amino acids: CASSQGGRTGGWETQYF. CDR3 nucleotide sequence: TGTGCCAGCAGCCAAGGTGGGCGGACAGGGGGCTGGGAGACCCAGTACTTC.

The CDR3 DNA reads as TGTGCCCAAAGTAGAGGGGGCGCGAACACCGGGGAGCTGTTTTTT. As protein: CAQSRGGANTGELFF. The V call is TRBV30, the J call TRBJ2-2; 7 nucleotides match TRBD1. This CDR3 has 15 residues. The V gene end was trimmed by 8 bases and the J gene end by 0 bases; junction bases not matched to a gene: 9. CDR1 and CDR2 from the germline V gene are GTSNPN and SVGIG (reference sequence).

This rearrangement joins TRBV15 to TRBJ1-4; TRBD1 matches 7 bases. The junction had 8 bases not matched to a gene; V was cut back by 2 bases and J by 8 bases. The CDR3 sequence is 15 residues long. Looked up from germline, CDR1 is LNHNV and CDR2 is YYDKDF (reference sequence). Here the CDR3 reads CATSRSYGQEEKLFF. For the CDR3, the DNA is TGTGCCACCAGCAGATCCTATGGACAGGAGGAAAAACTGTTTTTT.